Described below is a single T cell receptor (beta chain) sequence and its context. What antigen it recognizes has not been identified. The input lacks base qualities; no much larger clone sits a single base away. The data derive from a study of shared clonotypes between healthy human individuals (dated by TCRdb to 2020 to 2022). For context, the study as a whole: Two women and a few men aged 18 to 49 years were included in the cohort. To increase sequencing depth and limit assay-specific biases, different laboratories used diverse techniques to prepare libraries and sequence TCR repertoires. Leukapheresis yielded between about 0.94 and 9.5 billion PBMCs per donor. For each donor, CD4 naive and CD4 memory were each run on three plates, CD8 naive on two plates, and CD8 memory on one plate. To estimate repertoire size and how much clonotype sharing occurs between individuals, the study deeply sequenced the blood TCR repertoires of roughly 5 healthy adults.

V trim: 2 bases; J trim: 5 bases; unmatched bases: 6. Via the germline V gene, CDR1 is SNHLY and CDR2 FYNNEI. The CDR3 has 17 amino acids, counting the end cysteine and phenylalanine. The DNA shown is the 51-base CDR3, in frame from base 1. General conclusions and limits of the study: Because the study included only a small number of donors, the genetic and exposure-history diversity represented was limited. Even with the large sequencing depth, rarefaction of the sorted-subset datasets indicated that sequencing was incomplete. Sampling was restricted to blood, and TCR repertoires in tissue are likely to differ from TCR repertoires in blood. When several donors were compared, the shared fraction of clonotypes was 5% to 6.5% for naive CD4, approximately 3.3% for naive CD8, more than 2% for memory CD4, and around 0.37% for memory CD8. Compared with non-shared clonotypes, clonotypes shared by all four sorted-subset donors had higher generation probabilities. Estimated clonotype richness was generally larger for naive than for memory subsets. Pairwise subsampling indicated that sequencing depth was expected to affect the degree of clonotype sharing among donors.

Using the deep immunoSEQ assay, TCR CDR3 regions were amplified from genomic DNA by multiplex PCR. Extracted genomic DNA from each cell subset was spread evenly across all wells of several immunoSEQ 96-well plates, with each plate serving as a replicate. For sorted subsets, approximately 200 ng of genomic DNA, equivalent to about 30,000 T cell genomes, went into each replicate PCR. Purified libraries were quantified with a Qubit 3.0 fluorometer, sized on a Bioanalyzer 2100, and re-quantified with the KAPA Library Quantification kit. A separate single-read 150-cycle Illumina NextSeq 550 flow cell was used to sequence each immunoSEQ 96-well plate. In the source study's methods: Because only junctional sequences without quality scores were contained in the immunoSEQ output, filtering matching that applied to full-length reads could not be performed. Sequences were annotated with PyIR, a Python wrapper for IgBLAST v1.9, using IMGT germline references to assign V/J genes and CDR3. Reads were filtered out if the reads had weak V/J assignments (E-value above 1e-6), no CDR3, stop codons, out-of-frame junctions, or ambiguous translated residues. V3J clonotypes were defined as sequences sharing an identical inferred V gene, J gene, and CDR3 amino acid sequence. Percentage overlap between repertoires was computed as shared unique clonotypes divided by the size of the smaller repertoire. Three approaches were used to assess repertoire richness: RTK rarefaction, the Chao1 estimator, and Recon v2.1 estimates of unobserved clonotypes. Generation probabilities for all TCRbeta clonotypes obtained by the gDNA method from a handful of donors were computed using OLGA. TCRdb carries this immuneACCESS record with in-frame sequences only. Its versions omit some clonotypes, under half of them owing to an unresolved V gene in the studies checked, with the rest unexplained. Clone size and the V and J calls come from that table; the DNA yielded D and trimming. For this sample there are about 580,000 clones; 98% appear just once. The ten largest clones represent 0.3% of the sample.

CD8 naive samples were obtained by positive selection for CCR7 among CD45RO-negative cells, yielding a CD45RA+CCR7+ population from which TemRA cells were excluded. Healthy HIV-negative adults with no recently reported acute infections or vaccinations were included as donors. Only Caucasian adults living in Nashville, Tennessee, USA were represented among the donors. After blood collection by leukapheresis, PBMCs were isolated using Ficoll-Histopaque density gradient centrifugation and then cryopreserved in the vapor phase of liquid nitrogen. Analytical flow cytometry was used to check the purity and quantity of every magnetically sorted T cell population. Genomic DNA was isolated from each sorted fraction and quantified by UV absorbance on a Nanodrop 2000c.

This receptor was taken from a man aged 30 to 45 in good health. The receptor chain draws on TRBV2 and TRBJ2-3; TRBD2 matches 14 bases in the middle. Sequenced input: naive CD8+ T cells sorted from blood. The sample's cell subset or site label, in plain terms: CD45RA+CCR7+. The DNA sequence is TGTGCCAGCAGTGAACCGTGGACTAGCGGGAGGTTAGATACGCAGTATTTT. Its protein reads: CASSEPWTSGRLDTQYF. With all but the CDR3 taken from the reference TRBV2 and TRBJ2-3 genes, the full variable domain is: EPEVTQTPSHQVTQMGQEVILRCVPISNHLYFYWYRQILGQKVEFLVSFYNNEISEKSEIFDDQFSVERPDGSNFTLKIRSTKLEDSAMYFCASSEPWTSGRLDTQYFGPGTRLTVL.